A selection of T cell receptor beta chains follows, all from one sample in a study of CD8 T cells in ankylosing spondylitis. TCRdb recomputed calls from the 5' RACE reads with MiXCR, one row per CDR3 protein. The sample consists of 300,000 to 350,000 distinct CDR3 sequences, roughly 15% of them appearing once. The source material was blood, either unsorted or a sorted T cell fraction (not recorded which). These receptor sequences come from a male donor with ankylosing spondylitis or in good health (not recorded which). CDR3s include the opening cysteine and the closing phenylalanine or tryptophan. A D gene is named only where the DNA matches it firmly. Expanded clones get a size class; other rows say once, few or many, or leave the size out.

>TRBV20-1|many|TRBJ1-1|-
CSANQGQAEAFF
TGCAGTGCTAATCAGGGGCAGGCTGAAGCTTTCTTT
>TRBV5-1|-|TRBJ2-1|-
CASSPQGGGNEQFF
TGCGCCAGCAGCCCCCAGGGGGGGGGCAATGAGCAGTTCTTC
>TRBV5-6|few|TRBJ1-1|-
CASSAFGGLGNTEAFF
TGTGCCAGCAGCGCCTTTGGGGGGCTGGGGAACACTGAAGCTTTCTTT
>TRBV5-1|few|TRBJ2-7|TRBD2
CASSPDGRYNYEQYF
TGCGCCAGCAGCCCCGACGGGAGGTACAACTACGAGCAGTACTTC
>TRBV7-2|-|TRBJ2-1|-
CASSPAVLYNEQFF
TGTGCCAGCAGCCCAGCGGTCCTCTACAATGAGCAGTTCTTC
>TRBV11-2|-|TRBJ2-3|TRBD1
CASSLGQGSADTQYF
TGTGCCAGCAGTCTAGGACAGGGGTCGGCAGATACGCAGTATTTT
>TRBV15|many|TRBJ2-3|-
CATSRDRPPDTQYF
TGTGCCACCAGCAGAGATCGCCCGCCAGATACGCAGTATTTT
>TRBV6-5|-|TRBJ1-1|-
CASRDPGRIAFF
TGTGCCAGCAGGGATCCGGGACGGATAGCTTTCTTT
>TRBV6-2/TRBV6-3|-|TRBJ1-5|TRBD1
CASSQGAQQPQHF
TGTGCCAGCAGTCAGGGGGCCCAACAGCCCCAGCATTTT
>TRBV6-5|-|TRBJ2-5|-
CASSYSMGRETQYF
TGTGCCAGCAGTTACTCAATGGGGCGCGAGACCCAGTACTTC
>TRBV20-1|few|TRBJ2-1|-
CSASHGNEQFF
TGCAGTGCTTCGCATGGCAATGAGCAGTTCTTC
>TRBV29-1|many|TRBJ1-1|-
CSVSFLGRITEAFF
TGCAGCGTCTCGTTCCTGGGGAGAATCACTGAAGCTTTCTTT
>TRBV21-1|-|TRBJ1-4|-
CASSKAPTNEKLFF
TGTGCCAGCAGCAAAGCACCGACTAATGAAAAACTGTTTTTT
>TRBV3-1|-|TRBJ1-2|TRBD1
CASSQIGQAANYGYTF
TGTGCCAGCAGCCAAATCGGACAGGCAGCGAACTATGGCTACACCTTC
>TRBV5-1|-|TRBJ2-3|-
CASSISSTDTQYF
TGCGCCAGCAGTATATCAAGCACAGATACGCAGTATTTT
>TRBV4-1|-|TRBJ2-6|TRBD1
CASSPQGARSGANVLTF
TGCGCCAGCAGCCCTCAGGGGGCCCGCTCTGGGGCCAACGTCCTGACTTTC
>TRBV5-4|-|TRBJ2-2|-
CAERGHPEPANTGELFF
TGTGCGGAGAGGGGACACCCCGAGCCCGCGAACACCGGGGAGCTGTTTTTT
>TRBV5-1|-|TRBJ2-1|-
CASSLEGASVGEQFF
TGCGCCAGCAGCTTGGAGGGAGCGAGCGTGGGTGAGCAGTTCTTC
>TRBV12-3/TRBV12-4|few|TRBJ1-4|-
CASSFGGDEKLFF
TGTGCCAGCAGTTTCGGGGGGGATGAAAAACTGTTTTTT
>TRBV3-1|many|TRBJ2-7|-
CASSQGSYEQYF
TGTGCCAGCAGCCAAGGGTCCTACGAGCAGTACTTC
>TRBV18|-|TRBJ2-1|-
CASSPRPGYNEQFF
TGTGCCAGCTCACCACGGCCGGGATACAATGAGCAGTTCTTC
>TRBV29-1|few|TRBJ2-2|-
CSLQPKGGGYSGELFF
TGCAGCCTACAACCAAAAGGTGGGGGCTACTCCGGGGAGCTGTTTTTT
>TRBV3-1|-|TRBJ2-7|TRBD1
CASGRLTGGFEQYF
TGTGCCAGCGGGAGACTGACAGGGGGCTTCGAGCAGTACTTC
>TRBV4-1|-|TRBJ2-5|TRBD2
CASSLEPGRGQETQYF
TGCGCCAGCAGCCTAGAGCCAGGGAGGGGTCAAGAGACCCAGTACTTC
>TRBV3-1|few|TRBJ1-1|-
CASSQDSYYRRRPNMNTEAFF
TGTGCCAGCAGCCAAGACAGCTATTACCGGCGCAGGCCCAATATGAACACTGAAGCTTTCTTT
>TRBV5-5|few|TRBJ2-3|TRBD1
CASSLGQGFFVDTQYF
TGTGCCAGCAGCTTGGGACAGGGCTTTTTCGTGGATACGCAGTATTTT
>TRBV11-2|few|TRBJ1-1|TRBD1
CASSLTGVTEAFF
TGTGCCAGCAGCCTCACAGGGGTAACTGAAGCTTTCTTT
>TRBV14|-|TRBJ2-1|-
CASSQGPSGEQFF
TGTGCCAGCAGCCAAGGACCCTCGGGGGAGCAGTTCTTC
>TRBV20-1|-|TRBJ1-4|TRBD1
CSAIDREGEKLFF
TGCAGTGCTATCGACAGGGAGGGTGAAAAACTGTTTTTT
>TRBV27|few|TRBJ2-7|-
CASGRDGTYEQYF
TGTGCCAGCGGGCGGGACGGAACCTACGAGCAGTACTTC
>TRBV19|few|TRBJ1-5|-
CASRTRGLGSNQPQHF
TGTGCCAGTAGAACTAGAGGGCTCGGTAGCAATCAGCCCCAGCATTTT
>TRBV27|-|TRBJ1-1|TRBD1
CASRRTGQRTEAFF
TGTGCCAGCAGGCGGACAGGGCAGCGTACTGAAGCTTTCTTT
>TRBV30|-|TRBJ2-3|TRBD2
CAWSRTSLQADTQYF
TGTGCCTGGAGTAGGACTAGTCTACAAGCAGATACGCAGTATTTT
>TRBV28|-|TRBJ2-3|-
CASSRKRGRGGTQYF
TGTGCCAGTTCGAGGAAGAGGGGGAGGGGGGGTACGCAGTATTTT
>TRBV6-1|few|TRBJ2-2|-
CASRINTNTGELFF
TGTGCCAGCAGGATAAACACCAACACCGGGGAGCTGTTTTTT
>TRBV4-1|few|TRBJ1-5|TRBD1
CASRQGAGQPQHF
TGCGCCAGCAGACAGGGGGCCGGTCAGCCCCAGCATTTT
>TRBV7-9|-|TRBJ1-6|TRBD1
CASSQGQGDNSPLHF
TGTGCCAGCAGCCAGGGACAGGGGGATAATTCACCCCTCCACTTT
>TRBV20-1|many|TRBJ1-1|-
CSARDGRGGTEAFF
TGCAGTGCTAGAGATGGCAGGGGAGGGACTGAAGCTTTCTTT
>TRBV7-2|many|TRBJ1-1|-
CASSGLTEAFF
TGTGCCAGCAGCGGACTGACTGAAGCTTTCTTT
>TRBV4-1|-|TRBJ2-1|-
CASSPPRTDRSYEQFF
TGCGCCAGCAGCCCCCCCCGGACAGATCGATCCTATGAGCAGTTCTTC
>TRBV11-2|-|TRBJ2-3|TRBD2
CASSKRVATSDRTDTQYF
TGTGCCAGCAGTAAAAGGGTGGCCACTAGCGACCGCACAGATACGCAGTATTTT
>TRBV7-9|-|TRBJ2-2|-
CASSLQGMRVTGELFF
TGTGCCAGCAGCTTACAGGGAATGCGGGTCACCGGGGAGCTGTTTTTT
>TRBV20-1|many|TRBJ2-1|-
CSARGPAEEQFF
TGCAGTGCTAGAGGGCCTGCGGAAGAGCAGTTCTTC
>TRBV5-1|few|TRBJ2-2|-
CASSPDTVTGELFF
TGCGCCAGCAGCCCGGACACAGTCACCGGGGAGCTGTTTTTT
>TRBV6-2/TRBV6-3|-|TRBJ2-4|-
CASSWVKSGTRNIQYF
TGTGCCAGCAGTTGGGTAAAATCGGGGACAAGAAACATTCAGTACTTC
>TRBV11-2|-|TRBJ2-1|-
CASSLLMGGNEQFF
TGTGCCAGCAGCTTACTGATGGGGGGCAATGAGCAGTTCTTC
>TRBV11-1|-|TRBJ2-2|TRBD2
CASSPGASSGRNWNTGELFF
TGTGCCAGCAGTCCTGGGGCGTCTAGCGGGAGGAATTGGAACACCGGGGAGCTGTTTTTT
>TRBV19|-|TRBJ1-2|-
CASSMWAATYGYTF
TGTGCCAGTAGTATGTGGGCAGCTACCTATGGCTACACCTTC
>TRBV5-1|few|TRBJ2-2|TRBD2
CASSPLPTSGAANTGELFF
TGCGCCAGCAGCCCACTCCCGACTAGCGGGGCCGCGAACACCGGGGAGCTGTTTTTT